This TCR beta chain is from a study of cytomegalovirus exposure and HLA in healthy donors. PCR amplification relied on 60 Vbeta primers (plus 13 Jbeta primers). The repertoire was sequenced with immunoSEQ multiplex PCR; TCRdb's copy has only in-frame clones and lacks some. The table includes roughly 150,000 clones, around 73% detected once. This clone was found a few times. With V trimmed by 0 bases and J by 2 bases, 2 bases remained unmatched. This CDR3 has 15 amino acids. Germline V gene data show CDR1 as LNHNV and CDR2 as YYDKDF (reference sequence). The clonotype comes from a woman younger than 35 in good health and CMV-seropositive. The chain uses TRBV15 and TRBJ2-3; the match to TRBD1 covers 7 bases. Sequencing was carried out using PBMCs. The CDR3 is CATSREQGYTDTQYF. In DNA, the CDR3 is TGTGCCACCAGCAGAGAACAGGGGTACACAGATACGCAGTATTTT.